The rows below give T cell receptor beta chains drawn from one sample of a study of T cell responses to AZD1222 COVID-19 vaccine. Sequencing used immunoSEQ multiplex PCR; TCRdb keeps in-frame clones, though not all of them. The sample holds more than 90,000 clones; about 90% are singletons and the top ten take more than 15%. The sequences come from peripheral blood, collected on day 0 of AZD1222 vaccination. The receptor source for this set is an adult in good health. Each CDR3 is given with its conserved first and last residue. The order of the fields is D gene, J gene, clone size, V gene, CDR3 protein, CDR3 DNA. D genes are given only for firm matches. Where a row states a size, it is once, few, many or the class of an expanded clone; other rows omit it.

>NA|TRBJ2-1|NA|TRBV10-3
CAISESFMTYNEQFF
TGTGCCATCAGTGAGTCGTTCATGACGTACAATGAGCAGTTCTTC
>NA|TRBJ1-5|NA|TRBV5-6
CASSRGGEPLSNQPQHF
TGTGCCAGCAGCCGAGGGGGGGAACCCCTGAGCAATCAGCCCCAGCATTTT
>NA|TRBJ2-7|NA|TRBV30
CAWSGGGVYEQYF
TGTGCCTGGAGTGGTGGAGGGGTTTACGAGCAGTACTTC
>NA|TRBJ1-2|NA|TRBV19
CASSPPGRAVGSYTF
TGTGCCAGTAGTCCGCCAGGCCGGGCCGTAGGGAGCTACACCTTC
>TRBD2|TRBJ2-5|once|TRBV5-1
CASSLGTSGTGETQYF
TGCGCCAGCAGCTTGGGGACTAGCGGGACTGGTGAGACCCAGTACTTC
>TRBD1|TRBJ1-1|once|TRBV10-3
CAITQGATTEAFF
TGTGCCATCACCCAGGGGGCCACCACTGAAGCTTTCTTT
>NA|TRBJ1-2|once|TRBV9
CASSVAHLGGDGYTF
TGTGCCAGCAGCGTAGCTCATCTCGGGGGTGACGGCTACACCTTC
>NA|TRBJ2-3|NA|TRBV30
CAWNIGGTDTQYF
TGTGCCTGGAATATCGGGGGCACAGATACGCAGTATTTT
>TRBD1|TRBJ1-1|NA|TRBV19
CASSTWGTGVDEAFF
TGTGCCAGTAGTACCTGGGGGACAGGGGTGGATGAAGCTTTCTTT
>TRBD1|TRBJ2-7|NA|TRBV5-5
CASSPHRGVSSYEQYF
TGTGCCAGCAGTCCGCACAGGGGTGTCAGCTCCTACGAGCAGTACTTC
>NA|TRBJ1-1|NA|TRBV7-3
CASSVGARGNTEAFF
TGTGCCAGCAGCGTTGGGGCCCGGGGGAACACTGAAGCTTTCTTT
>NA|TRBJ1-3|NA|TRBV9
CASSVDLGKGNTIYF
TGTGCCAGCAGCGTAGATCTGGGGAAGGGAAACACCATATATTTT
>TRBD2|TRBJ2-2|NA|TRBV7-7
CASSHGGVNTGELFF
TGTGCCAGCAGCCACGGGGGGGTGAACACCGGGGAGCTGTTTTTT
>TRBD2|TRBJ2-7|NA|TRBV14
CASSERGSSYEQYF
TGTGCCAGCAGTGAGCGGGGGAGCTCCTACGAGCAGTACTTC
>TRBD1|TRBJ1-1|NA|TRBV7-9
CASSLVDRDRDAFF
TGTGCCAGCAGCTTAGTAGATCGGGACAGGGATGCTTTCTTT
>TRBD2|TRBJ2-3|NA|TRBV10-2
CASKNSGSLADTQYF
TGCGCCAGCAAAAATAGCGGGAGTCTCGCAGATACGCAGTATTTT
>TRBD2|TRBJ2-1|NA|TRBV25-1
CASRLAGGTYNEQFF
TGTGCCAGCAGACTAGCGGGGGGTACCTACAATGAGCAGTTCTTC
>TRBD1|TRBJ2-3|NA|TRBV6-4
CASSPGTARDTQYF
TGTGCCAGCAGTCCCGGGACAGCCAGAGATACGCAGTATTTT
>NA|TRBJ2-2|once|TRBV5-1
CASSLARAGELFF
TGCGCCAGCAGCTTGGCCCGGGCCGGGGAGCTGTTTTTT
>NA|TRBJ1-1|NA|TRBV28
CASRTENTEAFF
TGTGCCAGCAGAACAGAGAACACTGAAGCTTTCTTT
>TRBD1|TRBJ2-7|NA|TRBV5-4
CASSWGQGAEQYF
TGTGCCAGCAGCTGGGGACAGGGGGCCGAGCAGTACTTC
>TRBD1|TRBJ1-2|NA|TRBV19
CASKLQGAYGYTF
TGTGCCAGTAAACTACAGGGGGCTTATGGCTACACCTTC
>NA|TRBJ1-5|NA|TRBV28
CASSQERFNQPQHF
TGTGCCAGCAGCCAGGAGAGATTCAATCAGCCCCAGCATTTT
>NA|TRBJ2-1|once|TRBV3-1/TRBV3-2
CASSQPGEGNNEQFF
TGTGCCAGCAGCCAACCAGGGGAGGGGAACAATGAGCAGTTCTTC
>TRBD2|TRBJ2-5|NA|TRBV2
CASSELTSGSLETQYF
TGTGCCAGCAGTGAACTGACTAGCGGGAGTTTGGAGACCCAGTACTTC
>NA|TRBJ2-5|NA|TRBV18
CASSPRRPSETQYF
TGTGCCAGCTCACCGCGCAGGCCCAGCGAGACCCAGTACTTC
>NA|TRBJ2-7|NA|TRBV3-1/TRBV3-2
CASSQDLADIRGEQYF
TGTGCCAGCAGCCAAGATTTGGCGGACATAAGGGGCGAGCAGTACTTC
>NA|TRBJ2-1|NA|TRBV12-3/TRBV12-4
CASRDAHRAQQFF
TGTGCCAGCAGAGATGCTCATAGGGCCCAGCAGTTCTTC
>NA|TRBJ1-5|NA|TRBV24-1
CATSEDGNQPQHF
TGTGCCACCAGTGAAGACGGCAATCAGCCCCAGCATTTT
>NA|TRBJ1-6|NA|TRBV19
CASSRNRDSPLHF
TGTGCCAGTAGCAGGAACAGGGACTCACCCCTCCACTTT
>NA|TRBJ2-1|NA|TRBV19
CASSTGPSSYNEQFF
TGTGCCAGTAGTACAGGGCCGAGCTCCTACAATGAGCAGTTCTTC
>NA|TRBJ2-1|NA|TRBV7-6
CASSLASEDNEQFF
TGTGCCAGCAGCTTAGCGTCGGAGGACAATGAGCAGTTCTTC
>NA|TRBJ2-2|NA|TRBV5-5
CASRTDSNTGELFF
TGTGCCAGCAGAACAGATTCGAACACCGGGGAGCTGTTTTTT
>NA|TRBJ2-1|NA|TRBV19
CASTRGLATYNEQFF
TGTGCCAGTACTCGCGGTCTAGCGACGTACAATGAGCAGTTCTTC
>TRBD2|TRBJ2-3|NA|TRBV27
CASSGRLATQYF
TGTGCCAGCAGTGGCAGACTAGCGACGCAGTATTTT
>NA|TRBJ1-2|NA|TRBV21-1
CASSKVVSNYGYTF
TGTGCCAGCAGCAAAGTTGTGAGCAACTATGGCTACACCTTC
>NA|TRBJ2-1|NA|TRBV11-3
CASSSALASYNEQFF
TGTGCCAGCAGTTCGGCGCTAGCGTCCTACAATGAGCAGTTCTTC
>NA|TRBJ2-7|NA|TRBV7-2
CASSPEASVREQYF
TGTGCCAGCAGCCCGGAGGCCTCAGTAAGGGAGCAGTACTTC
>NA|TRBJ1-1|NA|TRBV6-5
CASRRGVNTEAFF
TGTGCCAGCCGGAGGGGAGTGAACACTGAAGCTTTCTTT
>TRBD2|TRBJ2-1|NA|TRBV4-1
CASSLTSGSDEQFF
TGCGCCAGCAGCCTTACTAGCGGGAGTGATGAGCAGTTCTTC
>NA|TRBJ2-7|NA|TRBV7-2
CASSLRAYEQYF
TGTGCCAGCAGCTTACGGGCCTACGAGCAGTACTTC
>NA|TRBJ2-1|NA|TRBV29-1
CSVRYNEQFF
TGCAGCGTCCGATACAATGAGCAGTTCTTC
>TRBD2|TRBJ2-3|few|TRBV28
CASSSPLGLADTDTQYF
TGTGCCAGCAGTTCCCCCCTCGGACTAGCGGATACAGATACGCAGTATTTT
>NA|TRBJ1-4|NA|TRBV29-1
CSGLDSTNEKLFF
TGCAGCGGCCTGGACAGCACGAATGAAAAACTGTTTTTT
>TRBD1|TRBJ2-7|once|TRBV9
CASSLGTALGEQYF
TGTGCCAGCAGCCTCGGGACAGCCCTCGGCGAGCAGTACTTC
>NA|TRBJ2-3|NA|TRBV2
CASPPVGRPSLTDTQYF
TGTGCCAGCCCCCCCGTGGGTCGTCCAAGCCTCACAGATACGCAGTATTTT
>NA|TRBJ2-5|NA|TRBV12-5
CASGSTGRQETQYF
TGTGCTAGTGGTTCGACCGGACGCCAAGAGACCCAGTACTTC
>NA|TRBJ1-3|once|TRBV28
CASSTSMAGNTIYF
NA
>TRBD1|TRBJ2-5|NA|TRBV10-1
CASSEGGTGRVETQYF
TGCGCCAGCAGTGAGGGAGGGACAGGGCGAGTGGAGACCCAGTACTTC
>NA|TRBJ2-1|NA|TRBV29-1
CSVARGNEQFF
TGCAGCGTTGCACGAGGGAATGAGCAGTTCTTC
>TRBD2|TRBJ2-5|NA|TRBV9
CASSVGTSGRRETQYF
TGTGCCAGCAGCGTTGGCACTAGCGGGAGGAGGGAGACCCAGTACTTC
>NA|TRBJ1-6|NA|TRBV18
CASSNTRASDSPLHF
TGTGCCAGCTCAAATACACGGGCGTCTGATTCACCCCTCCACTTT
>NA|TRBJ1-5|NA|TRBV19
CASSIDFEGVRGDQPQHF
TGTGCCAGTAGTATAGATTTTGAAGGGGTTCGAGGGGATCAGCCCCAGCATTTT
>TRBD1|TRBJ1-3|NA|TRBV5-4
CASSLGADRAGNTIYF
TGTGCCAGCAGCTTGGGGGCGGACAGGGCTGGAAACACCATATATTTT
>TRBD1|TRBJ2-3|NA|TRBV11-2
CASSWDRGVTDTQYF
TGTGCCAGCAGCTGGGACAGGGGCGTCACAGATACGCAGTATTTT